This T cell receptor beta chain appears in the sequencing data of a study of technical replicates of blood from a few donors. Germline V CDR1 and CDR2: MNHNS, SASEGT. Trimming pared 2 bases from V and 0 bases from J, leaving 10 bases between. The CDR3 extends over 15 amino acids. Some clones are missing from TCRdb's copy, which holds only in-frame ones; the method was immunoSEQ multiplex PCR. The sample has tens of thousands of clones, roughly four fifths seen once; the top ten hold roughly 3.7%. This TCR came from a human donor in good health. Some clones in this sample may be carry-over from other donors' samples. What was sequenced was PBMCs. The rearrangement uses TRBV6-1 and TRBJ1-1, with D possibly TRBD1 on 6 matching bases. The CDR3 DNA follows: TGTGCCAGCAGTGAACCCGGGACAATGAACACTGAAGCTTTCTTT. Its protein product is CASSEPGTMNTEAFF.